This T cell receptor (beta chain) was captured by sequencing in a study of T cells in Graves' hyperthyroidism and ophthalmopathy (dated by TCRdb to between 2019 and 2020). Background for the entire study: Peripheral blood was collected at initial diagnosis, before any treatment. To identify TCR V-J signatures that set the groups apart, the researchers used a discovery cohort of 100 patients, made up of fewer than 50 with Graves' ophthalmopathy and about 60 with stable Graves' hyperthyroidism. The paper reports TCR Vbeta CDR3 sequencing of 140 or so peripheral blood samples: around 45 ophthalmopathy, roughly 80 hyperthyroidism and approximately 17 progressor patients. The 100 or so discovery patients were divided at random into training and test sets in a 7:3 ratio. Whether ophthalmopathy could be predicted prospectively was tested in an independent validation cohort made up of approximately 19 hyperthyroidism patients plus 17 patients who later progressed to ophthalmopathy. Following sampling, methimazole starting at 30 mg daily was given to hyperthyroidism patients, and high-dose intravenous methylprednisolone was given to ophthalmopathy patients. The study also compared thyroid tissue and blood T-cell repertoires from about 6 Graves' hyperthyroidism patients. General findings and caveats noted by the study authors: In validation, progression to ophthalmopathy was predicted by the model with around 71% sensitivity and around 76% specificity, a median of approximately 6.5 months before onset. Ophthalmopathy was separated from stable hyperthyroidism by a 13 V-J signature model, with just over 85% sensitivity and roughly 81% specificity obtained in cross-validation and 80%/75% obtained in testing. Blood samples also contained most of the expanded thyroid clonotypes (frequency above 0.001), which suggests that blood repertoires may reflect thyroid immune responses. No statistical method was used to fix the sample size in advance, and group allocation was not hidden from the investigators.

Amplification of TCR beta CDR3 regions was carried out from RNA transcripts. The first round of RT-PCR for the TCR CDR3 was performed with the HTBI primer set and the Qiagen OneStep RT-PCR kit. Libraries were constructed in a second round of multiplex PCR, after which size selection and purification were carried out. Sequencing of the libraries was done on an Illumina HiSeq2000 using paired-end 100 bp reads. The study's processing was this. SOAPnuke was used to process the raw data, throwing out any read that contained adapters or uncalled bases, had a mean Phred below 15, or lacked an exact constant-primer or identifier match. COPE v1.2.5 was used to merge high-quality paired reads, and clonotypes were defined as unique nucleotide sequences. MiTCR v1.1 was used to align clonotypes to the IMGT TRBV, TRBD and TRBJ reference segments. Analysis was restricted to V-J combinations with a frequency above 0.0001, which covered just over 98% of repertoires. A TCS score was defined as the ratio between F50 (clonal expansion) and ExV (chaos), using BLOSUM62-based TCRdist between CDR3 peptides within each V-J. Welch's t-statistics and random forest reduced roughly 500 V-J features to roughly 13, which were used in a naive Bayes classifier (R e1071). TCRdb reran the public reads through fastp at Q25 and MiXCR, keeping productive beta chains. Each CDR3 protein appears once, grouped with its most common genes and DNA. These V and J calls are TCRdb output, not the study's own analysis. For this sample the table gives around 270,000 distinct CDR3 sequences, of which approximately 18% were detected only once. The ten largest clones take up just under 40% of the sample.

This clonotype appeared a few times. There is no known antigen for this receptor. No qualities accompany the bases; no much larger clone lies one base away. Ophthalmopathy patients had moderately to severely active disease, Clinical Activity Score of at least 3, NOSPECS grade of at least 4, and duration under 3 months. Exclusion was applied to patients with uncontrolled infections, other autoimmune diseases, pregnancy or lactation. Diagnoses were based on clinical symptoms, serum thyroxine and TRAb, thyroid ultrasound and orbital computed tomography. Ficoll-Paque density gradient centrifugation was used to isolate PBMCs from around 10 ml of fresh peripheral blood. Total RNA was extracted using Trizol reagent, and RNA quality was assessed on an Agilent 2100 Bioanalyzer. The sample was blood. This clonotype was obtained from a man between 50 and 59 years old with Graves' ophthalmopathy.

This receptor has the CDR3 CASRGLFQHF. The nucleotides read TGTGCCAGCAGGGGCCTCTTTCAGCATTTT. The chain was built from TRBV12-3 or TRBV12-4 and TRBJ1-5, with the D gene too uncertain to name. Trimming takes 6 bases from V and 13 bases from J, and the germline ends sit 10 bases apart. The CDR3 numbers 10 residues from cysteine through phenylalanine. Only the CDR3 DNA stays, 30 bases, in frame from base 1.